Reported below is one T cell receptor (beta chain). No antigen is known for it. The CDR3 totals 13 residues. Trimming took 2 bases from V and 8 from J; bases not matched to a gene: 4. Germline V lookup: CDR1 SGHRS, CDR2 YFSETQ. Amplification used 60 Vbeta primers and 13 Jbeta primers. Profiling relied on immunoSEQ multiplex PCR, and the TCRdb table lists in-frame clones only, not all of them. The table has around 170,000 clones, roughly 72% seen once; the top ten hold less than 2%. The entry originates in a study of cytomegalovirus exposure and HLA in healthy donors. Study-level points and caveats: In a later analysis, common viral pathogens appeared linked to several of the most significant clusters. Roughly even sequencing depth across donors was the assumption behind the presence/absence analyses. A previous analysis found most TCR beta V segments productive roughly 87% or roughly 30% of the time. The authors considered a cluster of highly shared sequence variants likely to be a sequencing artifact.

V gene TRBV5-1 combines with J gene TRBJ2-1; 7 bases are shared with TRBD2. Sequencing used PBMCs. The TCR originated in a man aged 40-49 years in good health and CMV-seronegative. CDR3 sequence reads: CASSFEREDEQFF. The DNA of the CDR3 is TGCGCCAGCAGCTTTGAGCGGGAAGATGAGCAGTTCTTC. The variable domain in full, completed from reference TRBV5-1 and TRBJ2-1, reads KAGVTQTPRYLIKTRGQQVTLSCSPISGHRSVSWYQQTPGQGLQFLFEYFSETQRNKGNFPGRFSGRQFSNSRSEMNVSTLELGDSALYLCASSFEREDEQFFGPGTRLTVL.